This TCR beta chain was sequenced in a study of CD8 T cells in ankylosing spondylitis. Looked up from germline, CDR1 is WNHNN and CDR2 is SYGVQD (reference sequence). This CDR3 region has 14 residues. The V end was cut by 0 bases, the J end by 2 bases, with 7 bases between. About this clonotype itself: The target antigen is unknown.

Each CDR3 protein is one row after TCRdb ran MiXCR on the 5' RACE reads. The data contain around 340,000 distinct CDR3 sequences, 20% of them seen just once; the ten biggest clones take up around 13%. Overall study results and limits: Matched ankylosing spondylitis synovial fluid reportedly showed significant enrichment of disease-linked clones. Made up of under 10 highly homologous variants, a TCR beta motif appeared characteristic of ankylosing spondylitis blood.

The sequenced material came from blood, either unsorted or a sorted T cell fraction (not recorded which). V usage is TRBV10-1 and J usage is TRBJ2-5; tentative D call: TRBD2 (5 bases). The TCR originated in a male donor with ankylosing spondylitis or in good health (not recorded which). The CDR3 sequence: CASSESWEQETQYF. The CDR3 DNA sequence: TGCGCCAGCAGTGAGTCGTGGGAGCAAGAGACCCAGTACTTC.